The next 29 T cell receptor beta chains were all read from a single sample in a study of blood T cell repertoires in COVID-19. The repertoire was sequenced with immunoSEQ multiplex PCR; TCRdb's copy has only in-frame clones and lacks some. The table shows hundreds of thousands of clones, with approximately 89% occurring only once. The sequenced sample was peripheral blood. The receptors were gathered from a woman in her twenties or thirties with COVID-19, enrolled during active disease.

The chain carries TRBV2 and TRBJ1-1; D call uncertain. This CDR3 has 13 residues. V was clipped by 1 base and J by 7 bases, with 10 bases between them. Germline V lookup: CDR1 SNHLY, CDR2 FYNNEI. The CDR3 protein is CASSEEAGGEAFF. CDR3 sequence (DNA): TGTGCCAGCAGTGAAGAGGCAGGAGGTGAAGCTTTCTTT.

The chain links TRBV18 to TRBJ2-5, with a weak D call TRBD2 (6 bases). The CDR3 length is 14 residues. Trimming cost V 3 bases and J 4 bases, with 12 bases left between them. CDR1 KGHSH and CDR2 LQKENI come from the germline V gene. The CDR3 DNA reads as TGTGCCAGCTCACCCGACGGCGGGGCAGAGACCCAGTACTTC. Protein: CASSPDGGAETQYF.

V usage is TRBV6-5 and J usage is TRBJ1-5, with D maybe TRBD1 (6 bases). Trimming took off 6 bases at V and 3 bases at J, with 15 bases between the two ends. From germline, CDR1 is MNHEY and CDR2 SVGAGI. CDR3 size: 15 residues. CDR3 sequence (DNA): TGTGCCAGCAGGAGAAACAGGGCGACCAATCAGCCCCAGCATTTT. As protein: CASRRNRATNQPQHF.

In DNA, the CDR3 is TGTGCCAGCAGTTACCGCGGGACAGGCCAAGAGACCCAGTACTTC. Amino acids: CASSYRGTGQETQYF. The V and J genes are TRBV6-5 and TRBJ2-5; TRBD1 agrees at 8 bases. J lost 1 base, V lost 2 bases, and 3 bases had no gene match. Germline V gene data show CDR1 as MNHEY and CDR2 as SVGAGI. The CDR3 spans 15 residues.

Note on this clone: The same CDR3 also results from other DNA sequences found in this sample. V usage is TRBV12-3 or TRBV12-4 and J usage is TRBJ1-5; maybe TRBD1 (5 bases). V was shortened by 4 bases and J by 7 bases, with 5 bases between the two germline ends. The CDR3 sequence is 11 residues long. CDR3 coding DNA: TGTGCCAGCAGTTCAGGGCAGCCCCAGCATTTT. It is translated as CASSSGQPQHF.

The chain combines TRBV2 with TRBJ2-4; D is uncertain. Germline CDR1 reads SNHLY; CDR2 reads FYNNEI. The CDR3 runs to 15 residues. Trimming left V 7 bases short and J 2 bases short, with 15 bases between. The CDR3 DNA follows: TGTGCCAGCAATGGGCAGCCCCCGTCCAAAAACATTCAGTACTTC. Its protein is CASNGQPPSKNIQYF.

V usage is TRBV20-1 and J usage is TRBJ1-2, with 7 nucleotides matching TRBD1. The CDR3 is 11 amino acids. The J segment lost 8 bases and the V segment lost 7 bases, leaving 7 bases of the junction unmatched. Per the germline V gene, CDR1 is DFQATT and CDR2 is SNEGSKA (reference sequence). CDR3 DNA sequence: TGCAGTGATTGTACAGGGGTCGGCTACACCTTC. Protein sequence: CSDCTGVGYTF.

This rearrangement joins TRBV29-1 to TRBJ2-3, with D perhaps matching TRBD1 (6 bases). Trimming cost V 6 bases and J 0 bases, with 13 bases left between them. Looked up from germline, CDR1 is SQVTM and CDR2 is ANQGSEA. The CDR3 has 14 amino acids. Written as DNA, the CDR3 is TGCAGCGTATCGAGGGGGAGTAGCACAGATACGCAGTATTTT. Protein: CSVSRGSSTDTQYF.

The chain has TRBV10-3 and TRBJ1-5; TRBD1 agrees at 8 bases. V trimming: 6 bases; J trimming: 4 bases; junction bases outside the gene matches: 5. The length of the CDR3 is 14 residues. Germline CDR1 reads ENHRY; CDR2 reads SYGVKD. CDR3 nucleotides: TGTGCCATCAGCCGACAGGGGATTAATCAGCCCCAGCATTTT. Protein sequence: CAISRQGINQPQHF.

The chain uses TRBV6-1 and TRBJ1-1, with D perhaps TRBD1 (5 bases). The CDR3 is made up of 14 amino acids. Looked up from germline, CDR1 is MNHNS and CDR2 is SASEGT. Trimming removed 2 bases at V and 3 bases at J, with 10 bases between. CDR3 sequence reads: CASSEIWGDTEAFF. DNA for the CDR3: TGTGCCAGCAGTGAAATTTGGGGCGACACTGAAGCTTTCTTT.

The V and J genes are TRBV9 and TRBJ1-1; D not certain. This CDR3 spans 13 amino acids. Germline CDR1 SGDLS, CDR2 YYNGEE. The V and J ends lost 4 bases and 3 bases respectively, with 10 bases between them. The CDR3 nucleotides are TGTGCCAGCAGCATCCTTCCCCACACTGAAGCTTTCTTT. It specifies CASSILPHTEAFF.

This rearrangement joins TRBV10-3 to TRBJ1-4; D is ambiguous. This CDR3 region has 14 residues. V was shortened by 10 bases and J by 8 bases, with 20 bases between the two germline ends. Germline V gives CDR1 ENHRY, CDR2 SYGVKD. The DNA for the CDR3 is TGTGCCACTTCTTCCGGGGTCCGTGGGGAAAAACTGTTTTTT. Translating it yields CATSSGVRGEKLFF.

The chain employs TRBV6-1 and TRBJ1-2; TRBD1 aligns across 8 bases. The CDR3 is 12 amino acids. The V segment lost 3 bases and the J segment 13 bases; nucleotides outside the gene matches: 7. Germline V gives CDR1 MNHNS, CDR2 SASEGT. The chain's CDR3 is CASSEGWTGITF. DNA of the CDR3: TGTGCCAGCAGTGAGGGCTGGACAGGGATCACCTTC.

The chain joins TRBV12-3 or TRBV12-4 to TRBJ1-2; a possible D gene is TRBD1 (5 bases). V lost 7 bases and J 1 base, leaving 10 bases between the germline ends. This CDR3 region has 13 residues. This CDR3 is CASKLTVNYGYTF. Here the CDR3 DNA reads TGTGCCAGCAAGTTGACAGTTAACTATGGCTACACCTTC.

The chain's CDR3 is CASSPTQGGFNSPLHF. As DNA, the CDR3 is TGTGCCAGCAGTCCCACCCAGGGTGGTTTTAATTCACCCCTCCACTTT. This sequence joins TRBV2 and TRBJ1-6, with D tentatively TRBD1 (5 bases). CDR1 SNHLY and CDR2 FYNNEI come from the germline V gene. Trimming cost V 5 bases and J 6 bases, with 17 bases left between them. The CDR3 covers 16 residues.

The J gene is TRBJ1-2, the V gene TRBV11-2; D gene uncertain. The V gene lost 5 bases and the J gene lost 3 bases, with 7 bases spanning the gap. In germline, CDR1 is SGHAT, CDR2 FQNNGV. CDR3 size: 12 residues. The CDR3 loop is CASSKRDYGYTF. The CDR3 DNA follows: TGTGCCAGCAGCAAGAGGGACTATGGCTACACCTTC.

The chain employs TRBV12-3 or TRBV12-4 and TRBJ2-7; 7 positions agree with TRBD2. Trimming took 8 bases from V and 6 from J; bases not matched to a gene: 7. This CDR3 comprises 12 residues. CDR3 region: CASFTTSSEQYV. CDR3 in DNA: TGTGCCAGCTTTACGACTAGCTCCGAGCAGTACGTC.

The CDR3 DNA sequence: TGCGCCAGCAGCGCCGGGACAGGAACAAACAATGAGCAGTTCTTC. Its translation: CASSAGTGTNNEQFF. The V and J genes are TRBV5-1 and TRBJ2-1; TRBD1 matches 8 bases. CDR1 and CDR2 (germline): SGHRS, YFSETQ. The CDR3 has 15 amino acids. V was clipped by 4 bases and J by 5 bases; unmatched bases: 8.

In its sample, this clone was seen once. The chain couples TRBV6-2 or TRBV6-3 to TRBJ2-2; 8 nucleotides line up with TRBD2. The CDR3 has 15 residues. The V segment lost 6 bases and the J segment 3 bases; nucleotides outside the gene matches: 6. Germline CDR1 reads MNHEY; CDR2 reads SVGEGT. The CDR3 region has the DNA TGTGCCAGCAGCTCCGGGACTAGGGACACCGGGGAGCTGTTTTTT. It codes for CASSSGTRDTGELFF.

V and J are TRBV7-3 and TRBJ2-3, with 7 nucleotides matching TRBD1. The CDR3 runs 14 residues. Germline V gene data show CDR1 as SGHTA and CDR2 as FQGTGA. J lost 1 base, V lost 4 bases, and 2 bases had no gene match. The CDR3 region has the DNA TGTGCCAGCAGCTCAGGACAGGGCACAGATACGCAGTATTTT. It yields the protein CASSSGQGTDTQYF.

This chain joins TRBV9 and TRBJ2-7; 8 nucleotides line up with TRBD1. Trimming removed 0 bases from V and 3 bases from J; junction bases left unmatched: 5. The CDR3 has 15 amino acids. CDR1 and CDR2 (germline): SGDLS, YYNGEE. Written as DNA, the CDR3 is TGTGCCAGCAGCGTAGCTTCGACAGGGGTCTACGAGCAGTACTTC. Its protein is CASSVASTGVYEQYF.

The chain's CDR3 is CASTQDGGGGTDTQYF. CDR3 nucleotides: TGTGCCAGCACACAGGACGGTGGGGGGGGTACAGATACGCAGTATTTT. The V call is TRBV3-1 (or the pseudogene TRBV3-2), the J call TRBJ2-3; 7 nucleotides agree with TRBD2. The CDR3 totals 16 residues. Germline V gene lookup returns CDR1 LGHDT and CDR2 YNNKEL (reference sequence). The V and J ends lost 7 bases and 3 bases, in that order; junction bases with no gene match: 13.

The table lists this clone with a few counts. The chain is built from TRBV5-1 and TRBJ1-1; D might be TRBD1 (6 bases). Germline assignment: CDR1 SGHRS and CDR2 YFSETQ. The CDR3 covers 14 residues. The germline V and J ends were trimmed by 4 bases and 4 bases, with 14 bases remaining between them. The CDR3 here is CASSAQGIGTEAFF. DNA of the CDR3: TGCGCCAGCAGCGCCCAGGGGATCGGCACTGAAGCTTTCTTT.

This rearrangement joins TRBV2 to TRBJ2-3, with 7 positions matching TRBD1. Trimming removed 7 bases from V and 5 bases from J; junction bases left unmatched: 3. CDR1 SNHLY and CDR2 FYNNEI come from the germline V gene. The CDR3 runs 12 residues. In DNA form, the CDR3 reads TGTGCCAGCAAGGGGGCGGAAGATACGCAGTATTTT. Amino acid sequence: CASKGAEDTQYF. The full variable domain, with the rest looked up from reference TRBV2 and TRBJ2-3, is EPEVTQTPSHQVTQMGQEVILRCVPISNHLYFYWYRQILGQKVEFLVSFYNNEISEKSEIFDDQFSVERPDGSNFTLKIRSTKLEDSAMYFCASKGAEDTQYFGPGTRLTVL.

This sequence joins TRBV6-5 and TRBJ1-5; 7 bases are a match to TRBD1. The CDR3 loop spans 14 amino acids. V dropped 0 bases and J dropped 7; count of bases not matched to a gene: 3. Germline CDR1 reads MNHEY; CDR2 reads SVGAGI. DNA for the CDR3: TGTGCCAGCAGTTACTCGACAGGGAAGCAGCCCCAGCATTTT. Protein: CASSYSTGKQPQHF.

The chain links TRBV18 to TRBJ2-1, with D tentatively TRBD2 (6 bases). This CDR3 is 14 amino acids long. V gave up 0 bases and J gave up 10 bases, with 13 bases separating them. The germline gives CDR1 KGHSH, CDR2 LQKENI. The chain's CDR3 is CASSPPLRRAEQFF. The CDR3 DNA is TGTGCCAGCTCACCACCCCTGCGGAGGGCCGAGCAGTTCTTC.

The rearrangement uses TRBV7-9 and TRBJ1-2, with D tentatively TRBD1 (5 bases). Trimming cost V 5 bases and J 8 bases, with 15 bases left between them. Germline loops: CDR1 SEHNR, CDR2 FQNEAQ (reference sequence). The CDR3 has 13 amino acids. For the CDR3, the DNA is TGTGCCAGCAGCCTTACAGGTGTGGAAGGCTACACCTTC. Protein product: CASSLTGVEGYTF.

This clone was recorded only once. The chain carries TRBV6-5 and TRBJ2-1; 10 positions match TRBD2. The length of the CDR3 is 14 residues. V lost 7 bases to trimming and J lost 3 bases; unmatched junction nucleotides: 3. Germline CDR1 reads MNHEY; CDR2 reads SVGAGI. The CDR3 region is CASTRTSGYNEQFF. The CDR3 nucleotides are TGTGCCAGCACCCGGACTAGCGGCTACAATGAGCAGTTCTTC.

The chain recombines TRBV5-4 with TRBJ2-1, with D maybe TRBD2 (6 bases). Trimming shortened V by 3 bases and J by 5 bases, and 18 bases separated the two germline ends. This CDR3 has 16 amino acids. The germline CDR1 and CDR2 sequences are SGHNT and YYREEE (reference sequence). CDR3 bases: TGTGCCAGCAGCTCCCCGGTGGGACTCGCACACAATGAGCAGTTCTTC. Protein: CASSSPVGLAHNEQFF.